Here is one T cell receptor (beta chain) with its context. Under the authors' procedure: Quantification of nucleated cells was approximated via reference gene primer amplification. Measured with immunoSEQ multiplex PCR; TCRdb has only the in-frame clones, and not every one. The D gene and trimming were derived from the DNA, and the V and J assignments and clone size from that table. The top ten clones hold more than 15% of a sample with 70,000 or so clones, around 88% of them seen once. The record originates from a study of blood T cell repertoires in COVID-19. The wider study: Some COVID-19 samples were acute and others convalescent; all came from the United States, Italy and Spain.

Germline lookup yields CDR1 DFQATT and CDR2 SNEGSKA (reference sequence). The CDR3 has 15 amino acids. V was trimmed by 3 bases and J by 2 bases, leaving 15 bases between them. The origin of this receptor is a middle-aged man with COVID-19, enrolled during active disease. Sample: peripheral blood. V is TRBV20-1 and J is TRBJ2-3; D may be TRBD1 (5 bases). Here the CDR3 DNA reads TGCAGTGCTAGTATCCGGTCAGGGAACACAGATACGCAGTATTTT. Protein sequence: CSASIRSGNTDTQYF.